This TCR beta chain originates from a study of radiotherapy plus CTLA-4 blockade in lung cancer. On the study more broadly: Of the patients, roughly 20% showed objective responses and more than 30% attained disease control. Findings and limits, study-wide: Radiotherapy plus ipilimumab was followed by expansion in blood of tumor-derived TCR clones. Reportedly, early blood T cell clone dynamics best predicted response, with interferon-beta.

Clones were sequenced by immunoSEQ multiplex PCR, and TCRdb holds only the in-frame ones, with some missing. The table shows 90,000 to 130,000 clones, with more than 75% occurring only once. Alongside CTLA-4 blockade with ipilimumab, patients with chemo-refractory metastatic non-small-cell lung cancer received focal radiation. Note on this clone: Its target is unknown.

The origin of this receptor is a human donor with non-small cell lung cancer that progressed on radiotherapy plus ipilimumab. Some clones in this sample may be carry-over from other donors' samples. The specimen comprised peripheral blood, sampled from a patient treated with radiotherapy plus ipilimumab.

CDR3 DNA: TGTGCCAGCTCATCAGGCGGCGAGCAGTACTTC. Translation: CASSSGGEQYF. The chain uses TRBV18 and TRBJ2-7; the D is unclear. V gave up 5 bases and J gave up 6 bases, with 8 bases separating them. The CDR3 runs to 11 residues. Per the germline V gene, CDR1 is KGHSH and CDR2 is LQKENI. The full variable domain, with the rest looked up from reference TRBV18 and TRBJ2-7, is NAGVMQNPRHLVRRRGQEARLRCSPMKGHSHVYWYRQLPEEGLKFMVYLQKENIIDESGMPKERFSAEFPKEGPSILRIQQVVRGDSAAYFCASSSGGEQYFGPGTRLTVT.